Listed below are T cell receptor beta chains from one sample, sequenced in a study of blood T cells in healthy people across ages. TCRdb fed the 5' RACE reads into MiXCR, producing one record per CDR3 protein. Of 600,000 to 800,000 distinct CDR3 sequences listed, more than 20% were seen once; the top ten hold 3.6%. Sample: blood. These receptors came from a man aged 65-85 years in good health. Both conserved end residues are part of each CDR3. A D gene is named only where the DNA matches it firmly. The size of a clone is reported for some rows only, either as once, few or many, or as a class for expanded clones.

>TRBJ2-5|TRBV28|.|.
TGTGCCAGCAGTGAGGGGAGTCCCGAGACCCAGTACTTC
CASSEGSPETQYF
>TRBJ2-3|TRBV3-1|TRBD2|few
TGTGCCAGCAGCCAAGTTCTGTCGGGACTAGGGAGCACAGATACGCAGTATTTT
CASSQVLSGLGSTDTQYF
>TRBJ2-5|TRBV10-3|.|.
TGTGCCATCAGTGCTCCGTCGGAGACCCAGTACTTC
CAISAPSETQYF
>TRBJ2-7|TRBV28|.|few
TGTGCCATCCTCGGGGGACCCTCCTACGAGCAGTACTTC
CAILGGPSYEQYF
>TRBJ2-3|TRBV12-3/TRBV12-4|.|few
TGTGCCAGCAGTGAGGACGGAGATACGCAGTATTTT
CASSEDGDTQYF
>TRBJ2-7|TRBV9|TRBD2|many
TGTGCCAGCAGCGTAACCGGGGAGGGCCTCTACGAGCAGTACTTC
CASSVTGEGLYEQYF
>TRBJ1-1|TRBV7-9|.|.
TGTGCCAGCAGCGAGCCGGCGGCGTCCCTAAAGGGGACTGAAGCTTTCTTT
CASSEPAASLKGTEAFF
>TRBJ2-1|TRBV4-1|TRBD1|.
TGCGCCAGCAGCCAAGGCAGGGGGCTCAGAAGGTACAATGAGCAGTTCTTC
CASSQGRGLRRYNEQFF
>TRBJ2-7|TRBV20-1|.|.
TGCAGTGCCGGGGAGCGGGTAACCTACGCGCAGTACTTC
CSAGERVTYAQYF
>TRBJ2-7|TRBV12-5|.|few
TGTGCTAGTGATCACGGTATGGGCAGCGAGCAGTACTTC
CASDHGMGSEQYF
>TRBJ2-7|TRBV10-3|TRBD2|.
TGTGCCATCGGAGTCTTGGCGGGAGGCTACGAGCAGTACTTC
CAIGVLAGGYEQYF
>TRBJ2-1|TRBV20-1|.|.
TGCAGTGCTAGAGTGGCGGAGGGGGTTGGTTCCTACAATGAGCAGTTCTTC
CSARVAEGVGSYNEQFF
>TRBJ1-5|TRBV19|.|.
TGTGCCAGTAGTATAAGAGGGGTTGGCGATCAGCCCCAGCATTTT
CASSIRGVGDQPQHF
>TRBJ2-3|TRBV20-1|.|.
TGCAGTGCTAGAGCGCCAGATACGCAGTATTTT
CSARAPDTQYF
>TRBJ1-2|TRBV20-1|.|few
TGCAGTGCTCGCCCTGGTTGGAGCTACACCTTC
CSARPGWSYTF
>TRBJ2-5|TRBV20-1|TRBD2|.
TGCAGTGCTAGAGGTAGCGGGAAATTGGAGACCCAGTACTTC
CSARGSGKLETQYF
>TRBJ2-6|TRBV6-5|.|.
TGTGCCAGCAGTTACTCTCGGGGTCTTCCTGGGGCCAACGTCCTGACTTTC
CASSYSRGLPGANVLTF
>TRBJ2-7|TRBV5-1|.|once
TGCGCCAGCAACTCGACGACTGTCCTACTCGAGCAGTACTTC
CASNSTTVLLEQYF
>TRBJ2-1|TRBV6-2/TRBV6-3|.|few
TGTGCCAGCAGCGCGAAAAGTGAGCAGTTCTTC
CASSAKSEQFF
>TRBJ2-1|TRBV9|TRBD2|few
TGTGCCAGCAGCGTAGACGAGCGGGGCCATGAGCAGTTCTTC
CASSVDERGHEQFF
>TRBJ1-1|TRBV6-1|.|.
TGTGCCAGCAGTGAATTTGGGCGAGCTTTCTTT
CASSEFGRAFF
>TRBJ2-3|TRBV12-3/TRBV12-4|TRBD1|few
TGCGCCAGCAGTCGGGACAGCCTCACAGATACGCAGTATTTT
CASSRDSLTDTQYF
>TRBJ2-7|TRBV3-1|TRBD1|.
TGTGCCAGCAGCCACGCGGACAGGGACTACGAGCAGTACTTC
CASSHADRDYEQYF
>TRBJ2-1|TRBV29-1|TRBD1|many
TGCAGCGCCGGACAGGGGTTGGATGAGCAGTTCTTC
CSAGQGLDEQFF
>TRBJ2-7|TRBV6-6|.|.
TGTGCCAGCAGGGCGACTCCTTACGAGCAGTACTTC
CASRATPYEQYF
>TRBJ2-7|TRBV29-1|.|.
TGCAGCGTTGTCCTGGGCCCGGGATACGAGCAGTACTTC
CSVVLGPGYEQYF
>TRBJ2-1|TRBV4-3|TRBD2|.
TGCGCCAGCAGCCAAGAGTCTAGCGGGATCTCCTACAATGAGCAGTTCTTC
CASSQESSGISYNEQFF
>TRBJ2-5|TRBV7-9|TRBD1|.
TGTGCCAGCAGCAAACCCTCTCAGGGGGTCGGAGAGACCCAGTACTTC
CASSKPSQGVGETQYF